These 24 T cell receptor beta chains were all obtained from the same sample, sequenced in a study of post-analysis software for immune sequencing data. No antigen is known for these receptors. General observations from the study: In patients, TRBV5-6, TRBV5-1 and TRBV20-1 belonged to roughly 5 TRBV segments found more frequently than in controls.

Unique molecular identifiers had been added to the TCR beta cDNA libraries. TCRdb reprocessed the PCR reads with MiXCR, giving one entry per CDR3 protein. The table has around 700,000 distinct CDR3 sequences, around 64% seen once; the top ten hold 11%. Material for sequencing was blood. These receptors were collected from a girl aged 2 to 10 with multiple sclerosis.

The chain is built from TRBV11-2 and TRBJ2-7, with a possible D match to TRBD2 (7 bases). The CDR3 covers 15 residues. The V gene lost 5 bases and the J gene lost 5 bases, with 19 bases spanning the gap. Germline V gene sequence: CDR1 SGHAT, CDR2 FQNNGV. CDR3 sequence: CASSQVGGATNEQYF. CDR3 bases: TGTGCCAGCAGCCAGGTGGGGGGGGCGACGAACGAGCAGTACTTC. Full variable domain (rest looked up from reference TRBV11-2 and TRBJ2-7): EAGVAQSPRYKIIEKRQSVAFWCNPISGHATLYWYQQILGQGPKLLIQFQNNGVVDDSQLPKDRFSAERLKGVDSTLKIQPAKLEDSAVYLCASSQVGGATNEQYFGPGTRLTVT.

Details on this clonotype: Germline is not matched at one junction end, which may reflect a read error. The gene calls are TRBV7-9 and TRBJ2-3, with TRBD1 identical over 10 bases. Looked up from germline, CDR1 is SEHNR and CDR2 is FQNEAQ (reference sequence). There are 16 residues in the CDR3. In nucleotides, the CDR3 is TGTGCCACCGGCAGAGGGACAGGGGAAAGCACAGATACGCGGTATTTT. It translates to CATGRGTGESTDTRYF.

The rearrangement joins TRBV28 to TRBJ2-6; D ambiguous. Germline V gives CDR1 MDHEN, CDR2 SYDVKM. V was shortened by 5 bases and J by 0 bases, with 11 bases between the two germline ends. CDR3 size: 16 residues. The CDR3 DNA reads as TGTGCCAGCAGTCCCCAGTCTAGCTCTGGGGCCAACGTCCTGACTTTC. Translation gives CASSPQSSSGANVLTF. Full variable domain (rest looked up from reference TRBV28 and TRBJ2-6): DVKVTQSSRYLVKRTGEKVFLECVQDMDHENMFWYRQDPGLGLRLIYFSYDVKMKEKGDIPEGYSVSREKKERFSLILESASTNQTSMYLCASSPQSSSGANVLTFGAGSRLTVL.

V gene TRBV12-3 or TRBV12-4 combines with J gene TRBJ2-7; TRBD1 matches at 11 bases. The CDR3 is 15 residues long. The ends lost 6 bases at V and 0 bases at J; junction bases unmatched: 4. CDR3 bases: TGTGCCAGCAGGGCGGGACAGGGGGGCTCCTACGAGCAGTACTTC. Protein product: CASRAGQGGSYEQYF.

The rearrangement links TRBV20-1 to TRBJ2-7, with TRBD1 matching 11 bases. Unmatched junction bases numbered 8, after V lost 5 bases and J lost 5 bases. The V gene's germline CDR1 is DFQATT and CDR2 SNEGSKA (reference sequence). CDR3 size: 14 residues. CDR3 residues: CSAAGQGAFDEQYF. The CDR3 nucleotides are TGCAGTGCTGCTGGACAGGGGGCGTTCGACGAGCAGTACTTC.

This rearrangement joins TRBV6-4 to TRBJ2-1; 12 positions match TRBD2. The germline V gene has CDR1 MRHNA and CDR2 SNTAGT. This CDR3 spans 15 amino acids. J lost 10 bases, V lost 7 bases, and 11 bases had no gene match. The CDR3 sequence: CASKRTSGTVKEQFF. CDR3 sequence (DNA): TGTGCCAGCAAAAGGACTAGCGGGACTGTAAAGGAGCAGTTCTTC.

This clonotype was observed a single time. The rearrangement uses TRBV11-2 and TRBJ2-1, with D tentatively TRBD2 (6 bases). Trimming cost V 2 bases and J 7 bases, with 18 bases left between them. This CDR3 is 16 amino acids long. The V gene's germline CDR1 is SGHAT and CDR2 FQNNGV. The CDR3 is CASSLRGTPLGNEQFF. The CDR3 region has the DNA TGTGCCAGCAGCTTACGGGGGACCCCACTGGGAAATGAGCAGTTCTTC.

There are a few counts of this clonotype. This chain uses TRBV11-2 with TRBJ2-5; the D is unclear. With 5 bases removed from V and 7 bases from J, the gap between germline ends came to 8 bases. There are 11 residues in the CDR3. Germline CDR1 SGHAT, CDR2 FQNNGV. Written as DNA, the CDR3 is TGTGCCAGCAGCCCAGCCAGGACCCAGTACTTC. The encoded protein is CASSPARTQYF.

In its sample, this clonotype was seen a few times. J is TRBJ2-1 and V is TRBV29-1; 9 bases align to TRBD2. Looked up from germline, CDR1 is SQVTM and CDR2 is ANQGSEA. With 6 bases clipped from V and 6 bases from J, the junction kept 9 bases outside the gene matches. CDR3 length: 14 amino acids. CDR3 sequence (DNA): TGCAGCGTGACTAGCGGTCCTTCGGCCAATGAGCAGTTCTTC. Residues: CSVTSGPSANEQFF.

This clonotype was seen a handful of times. V is TRBV29-1 and J is TRBJ2-7; 8 bases align to TRBD2. Losses at the gene ends were 6 bases for V and 6 bases for J; bases not matched to a gene: 7. Germline loops: CDR1 SQVTM, CDR2 ANQGSEA. The CDR3 sequence is 12 residues long. This chain's CDR3 is CSVSAGGGEQYF. The CDR3 region has the DNA TGCAGCGTATCTGCGGGGGGCGGCGAGCAGTACTTC.

CDR3 protein: CASSENEQYF. The CDR3 nucleotides read TGTGCCAGCAGTGAGAATGAGCAGTACTTC. V and J are TRBV2 and TRBJ2-7; D unclear. This CDR3 is built from 10 residues. The germline gives CDR1 SNHLY, CDR2 FYNNEI. V was clipped by 3 bases and J by 7 bases, with 4 bases between them.

The rearrangement joins TRBV11-2 to TRBJ2-7; 9 nucleotides match TRBD1. There are 21 residues in the CDR3. J lost 1 base, V lost 4 bases, and 23 bases had no gene match. Germline V gene lookup returns CDR1 SGHAT and CDR2 FQNNGV. Here the CDR3 reads CASSYPGQGLPAAGPSYEQYF. Here the CDR3 DNA reads TGTGCCAGCAGCTACCCGGGACAGGGCCTTCCAGCAGCAGGGCCTTCCTACGAGCAGTACTTC. The full variable domain, with the rest looked up from reference TRBV11-2 and TRBJ2-7, is EAGVAQSPRYKIIEKRQSVAFWCNPISGHATLYWYQQILGQGPKLLIQFQNNGVVDDSQLPKDRFSAERLKGVDSTLKIQPAKLEDSAVYLCASSYPGQGLPAAGPSYEQYFGPGTRLTVT.

The DNA for the CDR3 is TGTGCCAGCAGCCCCTCGACAGGGGAGACCTTTACGAACACCGGGGAGCTGTTTTTT. It codes for CASSPSTGETFTNTGELFF. The V call is TRBV7-9, the J call TRBJ2-2, with 8 positions matching TRBD1. Per germline, CDR1 SEHNR and CDR2 FQNEAQ (reference sequence). J gave up 0 bases and V 5 bases, and 14 bases lay outside the gene matches. CDR3 size: 19 residues.

This rearrangement joins TRBV5-1 to TRBJ2-2; D not certain. V was pared by 4 bases and J by 0 bases, with 10 bases between. The CDR3 is 15 amino acids. Germline V CDR1 and CDR2: SGHRS, YFSETQ. The CDR3 loop reads CASSLSTPNTGELFF. The CDR3 bases are TGCGCCAGCAGCCTTTCGACCCCGAACACCGGGGAGCTGTTTTTT. Full variable domain (outside the CDR3, taken from reference TRBV5-1 and TRBJ2-2): KAGVTQTPRYLIKTRGQQVTLSCSPISGHRSVSWYQQTPGQGLQFLFEYFSETQRNKGNFPGRFSGRQFSNSRSEMNVSTLELGDSALYLCASSLSTPNTGELFFGEGSRLTVL.

With regard to this clonotype: An end of the junction differs from the germline gene, which may be a read error. This chain links TRBV5-1 with TRBJ2-1; no clear D. This CDR3 region has 13 residues. CDR1 SGHRS and CDR2 YFSETQ come from the germline V gene. For the CDR3, the DNA is TGCGCCAGCAGCTCAGGAAACTACAATGAGCGGTTCTTC. Translation gives CASSSGNYNERFF.

The chain has TRBV20-1 and TRBJ2-3; TRBD2 matches 9 bases. Germline lookup yields CDR1 DFQATT and CDR2 SNEGSKA (reference sequence). There are 14 residues in the CDR3. J lost 2 bases, V lost 5 bases, and 5 bases had no gene match. CDR3 coding DNA: TGCAGTGCTTCCCTAGCGGGGCTCACAGATACGCAGTATTTT. Translation: CSASLAGLTDTQYF.

With regard to this clonotype: At one end the junction does not follow the germline gene, possibly because of a read error. This chain links TRBV5-1 with TRBJ2-2; a possible D gene is TRBD2 (6 bases). The CDR3 is made up of 14 amino acids. Per germline, CDR1 SGHRS and CDR2 YFSETQ. The CDR3 sequence: CASSHPSVTGKLFF. The CDR3 DNA sequence: TGCGCCAGCAGCCACCCTAGCGTCACCGGGAAGCTGTTTTTT.

The chain is built from TRBV18 and TRBJ2-3; D is unresolved. The CDR3 is 15 residues long. CDR1 is KGHSH and CDR2 is LQKENI in the germline V gene. Trimming stripped 1 base from V and 5 bases from J, with 13 bases between. The CDR3 reads CASSPRIWPEDTQYF. CDR3 nucleotides: TGTGCCAGCTCACCACGAATATGGCCGGAAGATACGCAGTATTTT.

The chain recombines TRBV6-5 with TRBJ2-1; 13 bases map to TRBD2. The CDR3 extends over 17 amino acids. In germline, CDR1 is MNHEY, CDR2 SVGAGI. Trimming cost V 4 bases and J 6 bases; bases outside gene matches: 9. The CDR3, as DNA: TGTGCCAGCAGTTCTGTTAAGGGACTAGCGGGGACCAATGAGCAGTTCTTC. This sequence encodes CASSSVKGLAGTNEQFF.

The V gene is TRBV5-5, the J gene TRBJ1-2; D ambiguous. This CDR3 has 12 residues. Trimming shortened V by 1 base and J by 6 bases, and 7 bases separated the two germline ends. From germline, CDR1 is SGHKS and CDR2 YYEKEE (reference sequence). CDR3 sequence: CASSLSADGYTF. The CDR3 coding sequence is TGTGCCAGCAGCTTGAGCGCAGATGGCTACACCTTC. The whole variable domain, remainder taken from reference TRBV5-5 and TRBJ1-2, is DAGVTQSPTHLIKTRGQQVTLRCSPISGHKSVSWYQQVLGQGPQFIFQYYEKEERGRGNFPDRFSARQFPNYSSELNVNALLLGDSALYLCASSLSADGYTFGSGTRLTVV.

The chain uses TRBV5-1 and TRBJ2-3, with 7 positions matching TRBD2. Germline CDR1 and CDR2: SGHRS and YFSETQ. Trimming took 0 bases from V and 4 from J; bases not matched to a gene: 5. CDR3 size: 15 residues. CDR3 coding DNA: TGCGCCAGCAGCTTGGTCGGCGGGAGTTCAGATACGCAGTATTTT. Protein: CASSLVGGSSDTQYF.

This clonotype was recorded once. This chain uses TRBV6-5 with TRBJ1-2, with TRBD1 as a possible D gene (5 bases). CDR3 size: 17 residues. The germline CDR1 and CDR2 sequences are MNHEY and SVGAGI. With 5 bases removed from V and 5 bases from J, the gap between germline ends came to 24 bases. DNA of the CDR3: TGTGCCAGCAGTCACGGGACGGCAGCCTTGTTGAGATATGGCTACACCTTC. It codes for CASSHGTAALLRYGYTF.

This chain links TRBV28 with TRBJ2-1; D perhaps matches TRBD1 (6 bases). The DNA end is a closer match to TRBJ2-7, so the J assignment may be wrong. CDR3 length: 13 residues. Germline V CDR1 and CDR2: MDHEN, SYDVKM. In DNA, the CDR3 is TGTGCCAGCAGTGGAGACAGGTACAATGAGCAGTACTTC. This gives the protein CASSGDRYNEQYF.

This clonotype was observed a handful of times. The chain uses TRBV5-1 and TRBJ1-4; no reliable D call. CDR3 length: 16 amino acids. The V gene lost 1 base and the J gene lost 0 bases, with 10 bases spanning the gap. Germline lookup yields CDR1 SGHRS and CDR2 YFSETQ. CDR3 DNA: TGCGCCAGCAGCTTGAGAGGGCCCTCAACTAATGAAAAACTGTTTTTT. This sequence encodes CASSLRGPSTNEKLFF. Supplemented by reference TRBV5-1 and TRBJ1-4, the full variable domain reads KAGVTQTPRYLIKTRGQQVTLSCSPISGHRSVSWYQQTPGQGLQFLFEYFSETQRNKGNFPGRFSGRQFSNSRSEMNVSTLELGDSALYLCASSLRGPSTNEKLFFGSGTQLSVL.